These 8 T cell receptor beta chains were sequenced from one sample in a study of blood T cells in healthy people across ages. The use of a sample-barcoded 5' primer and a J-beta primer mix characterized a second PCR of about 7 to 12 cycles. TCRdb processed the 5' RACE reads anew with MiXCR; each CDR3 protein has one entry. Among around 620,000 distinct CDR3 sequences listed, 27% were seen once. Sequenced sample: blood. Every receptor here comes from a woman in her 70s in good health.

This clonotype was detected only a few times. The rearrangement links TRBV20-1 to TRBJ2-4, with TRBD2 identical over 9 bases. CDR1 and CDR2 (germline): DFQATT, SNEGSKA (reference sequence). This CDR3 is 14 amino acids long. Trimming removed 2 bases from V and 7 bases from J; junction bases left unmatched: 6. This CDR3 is CSARFSGGDNIQYF. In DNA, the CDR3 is TGCAGTGCTAGATTTAGCGGGGGTGATAACATTCAGTACTTC.

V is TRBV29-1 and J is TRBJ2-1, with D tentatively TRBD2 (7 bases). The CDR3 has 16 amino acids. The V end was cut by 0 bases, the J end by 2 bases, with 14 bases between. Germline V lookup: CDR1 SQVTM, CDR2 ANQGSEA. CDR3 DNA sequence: TGCAGCGTTGAAGATGGAAGGGGGGGGACCTACAATGAGCAGTTCTTC. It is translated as CSVEDGRGGTYNEQFF.

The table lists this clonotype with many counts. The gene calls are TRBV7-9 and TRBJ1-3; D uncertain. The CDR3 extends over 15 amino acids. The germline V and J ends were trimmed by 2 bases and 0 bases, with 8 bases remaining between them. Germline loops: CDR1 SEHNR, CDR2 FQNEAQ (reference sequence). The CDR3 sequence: CASSLRESSGNTIYF. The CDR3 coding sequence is TGTGCCAGCAGCTTAAGAGAATCCTCTGGAAACACCATATATTTT.

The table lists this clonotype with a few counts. Written as DNA, the CDR3 is TGTGCCATCAGTCCGGGACAGCCGAACACTGAAGCTTTCTTT. The encoded protein is CAISPGQPNTEAFF. V usage is TRBV10-3 and J usage is TRBJ1-1; TRBD1 matches at 7 bases. The CDR3 runs 14 residues. Trimming took 5 bases from V and 1 from J; bases not matched to a gene: 4. In germline, CDR1 is ENHRY, CDR2 SYGVKD.

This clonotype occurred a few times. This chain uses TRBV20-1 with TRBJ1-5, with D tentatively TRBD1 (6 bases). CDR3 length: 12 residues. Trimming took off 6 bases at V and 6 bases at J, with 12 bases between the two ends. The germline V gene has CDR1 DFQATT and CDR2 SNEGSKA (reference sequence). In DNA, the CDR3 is TGCAGTGCGGGGGGACATCTTCAGCCCCAGCATTTT. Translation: CSAGGHLQPQHF.

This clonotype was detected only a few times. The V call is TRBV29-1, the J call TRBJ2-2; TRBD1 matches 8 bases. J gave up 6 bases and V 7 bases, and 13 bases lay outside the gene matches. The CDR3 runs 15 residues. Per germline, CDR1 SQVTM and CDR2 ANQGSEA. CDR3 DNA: TGCAGCGCAGCCCCGGACAGGGTGATTGCCGGGGAGCTGTTTTTT. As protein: CSAAPDRVIAGELFF.

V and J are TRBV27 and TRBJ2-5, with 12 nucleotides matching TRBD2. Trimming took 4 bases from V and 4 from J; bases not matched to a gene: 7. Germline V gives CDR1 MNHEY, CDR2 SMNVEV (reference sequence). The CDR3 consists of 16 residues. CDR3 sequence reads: CASSSILAGGRETQYF. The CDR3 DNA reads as TGTGCCAGCAGTTCCATCCTAGCGGGGGGGCGAGAGACCCAGTACTTC.

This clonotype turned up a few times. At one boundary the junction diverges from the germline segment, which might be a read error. CDR3 sequence reads: CASSLDRVANGQFF. The CDR3 nucleotides read TGTGCCAGCAGCTTAGACAGGGTGGCTAATGGGCAGTTCTTC. The chain carries TRBV11-2 and TRBJ2-5, with D possibly TRBD1 on 5 matching bases. The DNA end favors TRBJ2-1, so the J call may be wrong. CDR3 length equals 14 residues. Germline CDR1 reads SGHAT; CDR2 reads FQNNGV.